This T cell receptor beta chain was recovered during a study of blood T cell repertoires in COVID-19. This clone showed up many times. Other DNA sequences in the sample encode the same CDR3. Repertoires were generated with immunoSEQ multiplex PCR, while TCRdb's copy carries only in-frame clones and drops some. The data show 200,000 to 250,000 clones, roughly 84% seen once. J was trimmed by 6 bases and V by 1 base; bases with no gene match: 0. This CDR3 is 14 amino acids long. Germline lookup yields CDR1 LGHDT and CDR2 YNNKEL (reference sequence). The sequencing input was PBMCs or T cells enriched from blood (not recorded which). The source is a woman in her 40s who had recovered from COVID-19. This chain connects TRBV3-1 (or the pseudogene TRBV3-2) to TRBJ2-3; 11 bases fit TRBD2. CDR3 nucleotides: TGTGCCAGCAGCCAAGGACTAGCGGGGGATACGCAGTATTTT. Protein: CASSQGLAGDTQYF.